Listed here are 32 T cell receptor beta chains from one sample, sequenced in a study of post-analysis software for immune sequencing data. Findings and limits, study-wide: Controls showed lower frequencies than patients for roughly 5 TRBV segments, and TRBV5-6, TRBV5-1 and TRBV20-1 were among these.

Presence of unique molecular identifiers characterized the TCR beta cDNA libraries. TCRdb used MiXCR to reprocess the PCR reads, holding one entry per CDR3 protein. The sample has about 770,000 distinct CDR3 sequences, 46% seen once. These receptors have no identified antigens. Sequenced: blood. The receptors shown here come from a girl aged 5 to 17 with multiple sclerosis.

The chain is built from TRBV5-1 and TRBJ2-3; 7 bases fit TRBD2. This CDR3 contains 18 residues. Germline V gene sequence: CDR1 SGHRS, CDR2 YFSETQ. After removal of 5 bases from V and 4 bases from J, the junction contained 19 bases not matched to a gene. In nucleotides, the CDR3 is TGCGCCAGCAGTTCGGCCCCCGGGACTACGAAAGGGGCAGATACGCAGTATTTT. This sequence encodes CASSSAPGTTKGADTQYF.

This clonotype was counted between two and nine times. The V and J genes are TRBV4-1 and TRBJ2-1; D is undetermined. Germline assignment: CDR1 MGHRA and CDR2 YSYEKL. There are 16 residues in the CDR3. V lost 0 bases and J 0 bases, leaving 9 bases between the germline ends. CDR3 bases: TGCGCCAGCAGCCAAGATTTAAGGAGCTCCTACAATGAGCAGTTCTTC. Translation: CASSQDLRSSYNEQFF.

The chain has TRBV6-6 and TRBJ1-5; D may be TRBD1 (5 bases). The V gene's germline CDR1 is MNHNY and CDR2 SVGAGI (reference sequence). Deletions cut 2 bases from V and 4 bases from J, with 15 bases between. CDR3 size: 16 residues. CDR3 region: CASSYLDTRRNQPQHF. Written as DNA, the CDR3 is TGTGCCAGCAGTTACCTGGACACCAGGAGGAATCAGCCCCAGCATTTT.

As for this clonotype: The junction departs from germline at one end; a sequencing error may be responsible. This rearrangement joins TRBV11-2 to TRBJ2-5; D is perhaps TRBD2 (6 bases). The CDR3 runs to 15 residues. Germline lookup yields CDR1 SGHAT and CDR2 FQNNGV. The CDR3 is CASSRGDVSYNEQYF. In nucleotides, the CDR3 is TGTGCCAGCAGCCGCGGGGATGTCTCCTACAATGAGCAGTACTTT.

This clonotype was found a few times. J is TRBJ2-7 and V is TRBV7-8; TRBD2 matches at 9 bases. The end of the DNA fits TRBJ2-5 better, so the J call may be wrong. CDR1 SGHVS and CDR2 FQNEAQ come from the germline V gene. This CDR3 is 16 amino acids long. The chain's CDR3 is CASSPQRSGGTETQYF. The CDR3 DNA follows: TGTGCCAGCAGCCCCCAACGTAGCGGGGGAACGGAGACCCAGTACTTC.

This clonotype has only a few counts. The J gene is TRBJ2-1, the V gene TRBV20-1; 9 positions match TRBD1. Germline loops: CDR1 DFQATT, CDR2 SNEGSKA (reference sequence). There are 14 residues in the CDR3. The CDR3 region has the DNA TGCAGCCGCGCAGGGGACAGGGTCATCAATGAGCAGTTCTTC. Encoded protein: CSRAGDRVINEQFF.

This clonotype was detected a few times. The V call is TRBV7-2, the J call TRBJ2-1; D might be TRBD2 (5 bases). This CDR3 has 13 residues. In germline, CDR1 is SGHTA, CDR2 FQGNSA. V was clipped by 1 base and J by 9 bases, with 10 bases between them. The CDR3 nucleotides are TGTGCCAGCAGCTTAGGTCATGGGAGTGAGCAGTTCTTC. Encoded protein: CASSLGHGSEQFF.

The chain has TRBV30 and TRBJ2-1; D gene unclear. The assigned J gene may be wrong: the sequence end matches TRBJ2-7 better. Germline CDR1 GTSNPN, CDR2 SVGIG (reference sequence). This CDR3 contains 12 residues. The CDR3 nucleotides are TGTGCCTGGAGTGCAGGTGGCTTCGAGCAGTACTTC. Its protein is CAWSAGGFEQYF.

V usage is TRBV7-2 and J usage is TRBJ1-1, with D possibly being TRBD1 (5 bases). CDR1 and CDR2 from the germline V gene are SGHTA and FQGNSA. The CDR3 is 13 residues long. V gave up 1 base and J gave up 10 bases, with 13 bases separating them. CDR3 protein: CASSLEPSRAAFF. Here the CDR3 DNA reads TGTGCCAGCAGCTTAGAGCCCTCCAGGGCAGCTTTCTTT. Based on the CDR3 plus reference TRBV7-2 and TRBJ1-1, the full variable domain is GAGVSQSPSNKVTEKGKDVELRCDPISGHTALYWYRQSLGQGLEFLIYFQGNSAPDKSGLPSDRFSAERTGGSVSTLTIQRTQQEDSAVYLCASSLEPSRAAFFGQGTRLTVV.

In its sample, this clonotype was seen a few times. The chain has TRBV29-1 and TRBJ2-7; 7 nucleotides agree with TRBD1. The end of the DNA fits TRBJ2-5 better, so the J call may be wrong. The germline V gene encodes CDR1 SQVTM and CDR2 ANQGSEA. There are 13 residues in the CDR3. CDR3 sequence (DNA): TGCAGCGCCTCCGGGACAGAAGGGGAGACCCAGTACTTC. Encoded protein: CSASGTEGETQYF.

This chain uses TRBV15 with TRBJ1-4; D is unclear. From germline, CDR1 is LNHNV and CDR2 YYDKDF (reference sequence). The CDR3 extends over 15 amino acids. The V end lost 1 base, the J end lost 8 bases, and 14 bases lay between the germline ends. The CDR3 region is CATSRVIEGGEKLFF. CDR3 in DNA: TGTGCCACCAGCAGAGTTATTGAGGGAGGCGAAAAACTGTTTTTT. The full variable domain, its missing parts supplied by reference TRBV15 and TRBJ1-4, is DAMVIQNPRYQVTQFGKPVTLSCSQTLNHNVMYWYQQKSSQAPKLLFHYYDKDFNNEADTPDNFQSRRPNTSFCFLDIRSPGLGDTAMYLCATSRVIEGGEKLFFGSGTQLSVL.

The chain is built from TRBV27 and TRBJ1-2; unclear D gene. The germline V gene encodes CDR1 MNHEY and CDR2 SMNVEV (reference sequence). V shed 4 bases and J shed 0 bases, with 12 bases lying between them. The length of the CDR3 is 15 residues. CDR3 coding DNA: TGTGCCAGCAGTTCCACCCGGGTTCCTAACTATGGCTACACCTTC. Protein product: CASSSTRVPNYGYTF.

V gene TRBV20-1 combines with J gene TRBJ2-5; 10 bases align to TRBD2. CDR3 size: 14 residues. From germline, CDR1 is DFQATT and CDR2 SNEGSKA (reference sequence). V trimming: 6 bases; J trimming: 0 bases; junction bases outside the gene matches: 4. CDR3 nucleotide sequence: TGCAGTGCACCTAGCGGGAGCTACCAAGAGACCCAGTACTTC. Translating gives CSAPSGSYQETQYF.

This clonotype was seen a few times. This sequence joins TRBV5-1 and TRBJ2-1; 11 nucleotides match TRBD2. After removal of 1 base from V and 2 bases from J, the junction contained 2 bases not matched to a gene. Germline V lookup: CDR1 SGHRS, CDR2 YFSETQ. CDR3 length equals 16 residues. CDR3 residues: CASSLPGLAAYNEQFF. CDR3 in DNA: TGCGCCAGCAGCTTGCCGGGACTAGCGGCCTACAATGAGCAGTTCTTC.

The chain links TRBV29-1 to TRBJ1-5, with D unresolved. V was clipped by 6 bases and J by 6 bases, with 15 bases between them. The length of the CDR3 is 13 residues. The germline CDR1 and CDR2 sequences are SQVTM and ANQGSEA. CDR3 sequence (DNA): TGCAGCGTCTCCGCCGGCCCGGGTCAGCCCCAGCATTTT. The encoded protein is CSVSAGPGQPQHF.

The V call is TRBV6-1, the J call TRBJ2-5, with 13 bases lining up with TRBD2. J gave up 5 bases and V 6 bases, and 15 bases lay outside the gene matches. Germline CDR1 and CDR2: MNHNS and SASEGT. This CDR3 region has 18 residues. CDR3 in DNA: TGTGCCAGCAGAAAAACCCCCTTGACTAGCGGGAGGTGGGAGACCCAGTACTTC. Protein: CASRKTPLTSGRWETQYF.

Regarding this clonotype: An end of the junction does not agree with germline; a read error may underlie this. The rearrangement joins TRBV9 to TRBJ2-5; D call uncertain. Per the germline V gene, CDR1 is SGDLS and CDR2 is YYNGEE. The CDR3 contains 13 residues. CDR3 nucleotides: TGTGCCGGCAGCGTAGCCCTCAAAGGGACCCAGTACTTC. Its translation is CAGSVALKGTQYF.

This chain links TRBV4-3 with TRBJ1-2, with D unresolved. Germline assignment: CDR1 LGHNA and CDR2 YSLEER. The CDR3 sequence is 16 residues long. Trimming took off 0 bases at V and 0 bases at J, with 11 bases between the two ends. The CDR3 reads CASSQDPLDANYGYTF. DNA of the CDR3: TGCGCCAGCAGCCAAGATCCCTTGGACGCTAACTATGGCTACACCTTC.

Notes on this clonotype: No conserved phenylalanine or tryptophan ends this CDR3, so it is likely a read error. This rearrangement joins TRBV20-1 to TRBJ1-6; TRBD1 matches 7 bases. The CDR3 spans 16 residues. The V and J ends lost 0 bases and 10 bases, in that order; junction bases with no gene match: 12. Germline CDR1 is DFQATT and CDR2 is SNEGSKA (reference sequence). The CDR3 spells CSARDDHGTERSPLHL. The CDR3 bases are TGCAGTGCTAGAGATGACCACGGGACAGAGAGATCACCCCTCCACTTG.

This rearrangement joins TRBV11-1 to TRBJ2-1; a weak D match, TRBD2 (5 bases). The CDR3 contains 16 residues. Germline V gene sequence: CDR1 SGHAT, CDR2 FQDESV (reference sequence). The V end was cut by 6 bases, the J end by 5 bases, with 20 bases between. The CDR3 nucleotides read TGTGCCAGCAGGTTACGGCGGGCCCTAACGGACAATGAGCAGTTCTTC. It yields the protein CASRLRRALTDNEQFF.

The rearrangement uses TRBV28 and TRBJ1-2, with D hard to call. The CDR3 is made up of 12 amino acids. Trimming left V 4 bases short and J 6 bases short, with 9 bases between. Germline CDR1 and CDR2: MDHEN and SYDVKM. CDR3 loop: CASSSRMDGYTF. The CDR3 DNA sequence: TGTGCCAGCAGTTCCAGGATGGATGGCTACACCTTC.

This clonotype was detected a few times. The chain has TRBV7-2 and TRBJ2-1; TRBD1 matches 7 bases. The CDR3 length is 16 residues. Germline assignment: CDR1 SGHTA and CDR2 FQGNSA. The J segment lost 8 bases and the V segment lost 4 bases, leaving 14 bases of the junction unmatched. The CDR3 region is CASSSLGYTGVDEQFF. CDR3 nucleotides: TGTGCCAGCAGCTCCCTCGGCTATACAGGGGTCGATGAGCAGTTCTTC.

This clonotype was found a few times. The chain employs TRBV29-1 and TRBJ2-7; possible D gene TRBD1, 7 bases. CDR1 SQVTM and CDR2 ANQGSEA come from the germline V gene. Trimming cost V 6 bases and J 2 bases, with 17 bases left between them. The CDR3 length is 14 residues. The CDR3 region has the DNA TGCAGCGTCGGTGGCGGGACAGCCACCTACGAGCAGTACTTC. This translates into CSVGGGTATYEQYF.

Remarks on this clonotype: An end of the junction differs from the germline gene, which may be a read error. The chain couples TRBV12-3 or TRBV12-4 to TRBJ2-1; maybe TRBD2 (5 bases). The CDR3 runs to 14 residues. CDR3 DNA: TGCGCCAGCACCCCGGCCAACGAGGGCAATGAGCAGTTCTTC. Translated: CASTPANEGNEQFF.

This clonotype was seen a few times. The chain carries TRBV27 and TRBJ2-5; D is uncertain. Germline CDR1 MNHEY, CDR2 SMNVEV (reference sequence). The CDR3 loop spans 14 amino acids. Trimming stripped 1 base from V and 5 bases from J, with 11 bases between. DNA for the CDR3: TGTGCCAGCAGTTTATACGCAGGCCGCGAGACCCAGTACTTC. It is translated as CASSLYAGRETQYF.

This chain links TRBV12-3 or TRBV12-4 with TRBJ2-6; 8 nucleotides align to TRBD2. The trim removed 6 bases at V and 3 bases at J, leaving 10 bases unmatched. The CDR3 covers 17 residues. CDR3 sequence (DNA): TGTGCCAGCAGACCCCCCCGGAGCGGGAGTGGGGCCAACGTCCTGACTTTC. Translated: CASRPPRSGSGANVLTF.

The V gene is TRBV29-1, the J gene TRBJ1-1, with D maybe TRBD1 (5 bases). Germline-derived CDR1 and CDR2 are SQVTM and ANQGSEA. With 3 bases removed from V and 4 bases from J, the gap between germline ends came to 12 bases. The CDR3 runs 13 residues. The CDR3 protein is CSVEAGSITEAFF. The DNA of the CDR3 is TGCAGCGTTGAGGCAGGGAGTATCACTGAAGCTTTCTTT. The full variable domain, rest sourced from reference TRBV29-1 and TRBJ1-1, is SAVISQKPSRDICQRGTSLTIQCQVDSQVTMMFWYRQQPGQSLTLIATANQGSEATYESGFVIDKFPISRPNLTFSTLTVSNMSPEDSSIYLCSVEAGSITEAFFGQGTRLTVV.

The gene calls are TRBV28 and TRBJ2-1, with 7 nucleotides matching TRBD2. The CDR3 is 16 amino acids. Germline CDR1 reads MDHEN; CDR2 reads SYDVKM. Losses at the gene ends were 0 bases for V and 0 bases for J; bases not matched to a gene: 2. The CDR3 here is CASSLWGGTSYNEQFF. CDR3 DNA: TGTGCCAGCAGTTTATGGGGGGGGACCTCCTACAATGAGCAGTTCTTC.

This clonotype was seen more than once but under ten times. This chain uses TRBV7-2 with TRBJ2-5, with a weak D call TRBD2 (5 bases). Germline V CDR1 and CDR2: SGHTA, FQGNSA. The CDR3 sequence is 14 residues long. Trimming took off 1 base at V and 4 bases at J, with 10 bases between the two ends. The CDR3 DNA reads TGTGCCAGCAGCTTAGGCCTACTAGGAGAGACCCAGTACTTC. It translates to CASSLGLLGETQYF.

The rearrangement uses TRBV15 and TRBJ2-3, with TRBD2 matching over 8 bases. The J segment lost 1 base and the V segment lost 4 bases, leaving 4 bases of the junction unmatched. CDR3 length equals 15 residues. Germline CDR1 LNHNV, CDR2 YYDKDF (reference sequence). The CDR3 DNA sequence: TGTGCCACCAGCATGGCGGGAGGTGGCACAGATACGCAGTATTTT. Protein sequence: CATSMAGGGTDTQYF.

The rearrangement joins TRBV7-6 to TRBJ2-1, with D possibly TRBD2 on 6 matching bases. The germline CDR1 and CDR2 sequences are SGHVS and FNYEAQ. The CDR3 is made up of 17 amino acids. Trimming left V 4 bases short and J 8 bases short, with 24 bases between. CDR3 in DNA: TGTGCCAGCAGCTATCGCCCTTTTGCGGGGTCGAAAGATGAGCAGTTCTTC. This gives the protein CASSYRPFAGSKDEQFF.

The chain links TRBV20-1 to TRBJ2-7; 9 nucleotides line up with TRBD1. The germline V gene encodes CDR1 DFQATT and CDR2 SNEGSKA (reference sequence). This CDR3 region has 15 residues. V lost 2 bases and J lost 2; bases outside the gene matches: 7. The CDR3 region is CSARRGQGRTYEQYF. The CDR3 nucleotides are TGCAGTGCTAGAAGAGGACAGGGGCGAACCTACGAGCAGTACTTC.